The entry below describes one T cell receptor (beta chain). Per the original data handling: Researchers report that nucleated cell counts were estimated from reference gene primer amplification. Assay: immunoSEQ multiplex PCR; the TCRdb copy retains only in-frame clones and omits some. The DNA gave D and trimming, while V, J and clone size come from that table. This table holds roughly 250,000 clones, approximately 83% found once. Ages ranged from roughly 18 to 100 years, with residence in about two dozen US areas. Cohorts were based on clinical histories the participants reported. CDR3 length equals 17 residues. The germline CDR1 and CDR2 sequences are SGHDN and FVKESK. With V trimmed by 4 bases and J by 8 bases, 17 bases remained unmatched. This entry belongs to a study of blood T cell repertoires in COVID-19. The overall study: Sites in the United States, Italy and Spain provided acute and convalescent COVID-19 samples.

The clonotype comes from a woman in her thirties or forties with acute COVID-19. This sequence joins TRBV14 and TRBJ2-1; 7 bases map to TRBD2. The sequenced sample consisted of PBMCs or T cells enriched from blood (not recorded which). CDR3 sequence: CASSPRIGELAIHEQFF. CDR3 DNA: TGTGCCAGCAGCCCAAGAATAGGGGAACTAGCGATACATGAGCAGTTCTTC. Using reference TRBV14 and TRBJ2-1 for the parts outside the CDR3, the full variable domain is EAGVTQFPSHSVIEKGQTVTLRCDPISGHDNLYWYRRVMGKEIKFLLHFVKESKQDESGMPNNRFLAERTGGTYSTLKVQPAELEDSGVYFCASSPRIGELAIHEQFFGPGTRLTVL.